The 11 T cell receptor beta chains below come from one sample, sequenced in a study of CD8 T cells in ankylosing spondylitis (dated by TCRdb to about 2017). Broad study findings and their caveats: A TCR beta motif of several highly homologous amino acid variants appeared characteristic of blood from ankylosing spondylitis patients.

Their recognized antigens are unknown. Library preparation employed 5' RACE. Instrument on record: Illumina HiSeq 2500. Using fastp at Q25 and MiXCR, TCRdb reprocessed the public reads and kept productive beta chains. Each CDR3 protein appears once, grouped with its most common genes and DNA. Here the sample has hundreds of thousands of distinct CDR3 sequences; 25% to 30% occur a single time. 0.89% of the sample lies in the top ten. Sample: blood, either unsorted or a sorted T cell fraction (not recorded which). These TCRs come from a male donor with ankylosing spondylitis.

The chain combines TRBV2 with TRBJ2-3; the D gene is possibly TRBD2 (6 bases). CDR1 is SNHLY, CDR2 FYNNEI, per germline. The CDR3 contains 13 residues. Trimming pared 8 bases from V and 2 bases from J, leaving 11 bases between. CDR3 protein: CASGRESTDTQYF. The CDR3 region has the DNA TGTGCCAGCGGACGGGAGTCCACAGATACGCAGTATTTT.

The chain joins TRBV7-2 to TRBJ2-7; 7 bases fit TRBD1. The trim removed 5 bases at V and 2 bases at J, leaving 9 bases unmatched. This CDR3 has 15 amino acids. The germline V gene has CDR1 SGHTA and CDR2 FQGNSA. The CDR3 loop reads CASSLVTGTAYEQYF. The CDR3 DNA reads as TGTGCCAGCAGCCTCGTCACGGGGACAGCCTACGAGCAGTACTTC.

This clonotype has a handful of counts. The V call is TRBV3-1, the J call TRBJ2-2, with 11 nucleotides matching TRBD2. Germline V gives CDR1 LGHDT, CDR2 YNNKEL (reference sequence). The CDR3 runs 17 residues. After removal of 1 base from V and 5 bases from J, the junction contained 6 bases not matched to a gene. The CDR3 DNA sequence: TGTGCCAGCAGCCAAGGACTCCTAGCGGGAGGAACCGGGGAGCTGTTTTTT. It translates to CASSQGLLAGGTGELFF. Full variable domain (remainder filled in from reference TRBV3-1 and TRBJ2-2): DTAVSQTPKYLVTQMGNDKSIKCEQNLGHDTMYWYKQDSKKFLKIMFSYNNKELIINETVPNRFSPKSPDKAHLNLHINSLELGDSAVYFCASSQGLLAGGTGELFFGEGSRLTVL.

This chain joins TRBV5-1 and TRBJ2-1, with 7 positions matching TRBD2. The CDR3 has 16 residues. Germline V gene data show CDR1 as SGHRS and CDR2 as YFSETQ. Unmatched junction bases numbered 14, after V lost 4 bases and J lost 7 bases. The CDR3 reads CASSPRENGEGNEQFF. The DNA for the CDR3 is TGCGCCAGCAGCCCCCGAGAGAACGGGGAGGGGAATGAGCAGTTCTTC. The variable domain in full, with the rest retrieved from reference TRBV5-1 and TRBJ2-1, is KAGVTQTPRYLIKTRGQQVTLSCSPISGHRSVSWYQQTPGQGLQFLFEYFSETQRNKGNFPGRFSGRQFSNSRSEMNVSTLELGDSALYLCASSPRENGEGNEQFFGPGTRLTVL.

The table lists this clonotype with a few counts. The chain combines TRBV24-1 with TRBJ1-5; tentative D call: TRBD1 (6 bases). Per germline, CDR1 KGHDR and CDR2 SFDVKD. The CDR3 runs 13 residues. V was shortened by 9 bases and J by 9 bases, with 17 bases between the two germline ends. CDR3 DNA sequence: TGTGCCACCTCCGCCGGGACATCTTCGCCCCAGCATTTT. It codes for CATSAGTSSPQHF.

Here the CDR3 DNA reads TGTGCCAGCTCACCAACCGCCTGGAATGAGCAGTTCTTC. Its translation is CASSPTAWNEQFF. The chain combines TRBV18 with TRBJ2-1; no definite D call. Germline V gene lookup returns CDR1 KGHSH and CDR2 LQKENI. The germline V and J ends were trimmed by 2 bases and 7 bases, with 9 bases remaining between them. This CDR3 contains 13 residues. The entire variable domain, with the rest obtained from reference TRBV18 and TRBJ2-1, is as follows: NAGVMQNPRHLVRRRGQEARLRCSPMKGHSHVYWYRQLPEEGLKFMVYLQKENIIDESGMPKERFSAEFPKEGPSILRIQQVVRGDSAAYFCASSPTAWNEQFFGPGTRLTVL.

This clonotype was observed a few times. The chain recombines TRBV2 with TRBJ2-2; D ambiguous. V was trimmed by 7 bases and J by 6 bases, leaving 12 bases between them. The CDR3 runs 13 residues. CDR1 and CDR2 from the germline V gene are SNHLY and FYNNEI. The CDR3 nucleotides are TGTGCCAGCAAACGGACGGTAGCCGGGGAGCTGTTTTTT. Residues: CASKRTVAGELFF. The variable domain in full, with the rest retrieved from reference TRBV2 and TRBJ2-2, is EPEVTQTPSHQVTQMGQEVILRCVPISNHLYFYWYRQILGQKVEFLVSFYNNEISEKSEIFDDQFSVERPDGSNFTLKIRSTKLEDSAMYFCASKRTVAGELFFGEGSRLTVL.

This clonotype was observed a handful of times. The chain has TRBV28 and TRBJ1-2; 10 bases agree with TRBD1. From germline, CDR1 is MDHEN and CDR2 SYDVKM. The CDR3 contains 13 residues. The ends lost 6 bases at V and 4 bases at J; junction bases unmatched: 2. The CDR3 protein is CASRRTGGYGYTF. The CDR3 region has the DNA TGTGCCAGCAGAAGGACAGGGGGCTATGGCTACACCTTC.

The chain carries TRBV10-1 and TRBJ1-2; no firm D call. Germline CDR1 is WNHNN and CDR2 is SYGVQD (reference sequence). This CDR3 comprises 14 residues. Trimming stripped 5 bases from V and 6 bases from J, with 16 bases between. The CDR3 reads CASSKELTEDGYTF. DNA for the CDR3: TGCGCCAGCAGTAAAGAGCTAACGGAGGATGGCTACACCTTC.

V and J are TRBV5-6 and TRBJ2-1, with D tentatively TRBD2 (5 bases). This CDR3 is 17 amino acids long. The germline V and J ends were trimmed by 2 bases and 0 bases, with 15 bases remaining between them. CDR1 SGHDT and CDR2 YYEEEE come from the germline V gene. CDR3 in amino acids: CASSLRSGFFSYNEQFF. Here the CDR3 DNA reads TGTGCCAGCAGCTTAAGAAGCGGCTTTTTCTCCTACAATGAGCAGTTCTTC.

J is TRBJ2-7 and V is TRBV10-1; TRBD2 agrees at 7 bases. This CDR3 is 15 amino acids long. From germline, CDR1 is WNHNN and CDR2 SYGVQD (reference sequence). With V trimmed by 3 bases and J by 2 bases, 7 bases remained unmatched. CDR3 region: CASSESSGQPYEQYV. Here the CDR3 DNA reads TGCGCCAGCAGTGAATCTAGCGGACAACCCTACGAGCAGTACGTC.